A selection of T cell receptor beta chains follows, all from one sample in a study of T-cell memory formation after mild COVID-19. From the 5' RACE reads, TCRdb called clonotypes with MiXCR, one entry per CDR3 protein. The table lists about 310,000 distinct CDR3 sequences, 15% to 20% of them singletons. Sequenced input: PBMCs or a T cell subset sorted from them (not recorded which). The receptors shown here come from a man in his late teens or twenties who had mild COVID-19 (a few samples of this study predate the infection). Cell type and time point are not known. The CDR3 runs from the conserved cysteine through the conserved F or W. Fields, in order: CDR3 DNA, CDR3 protein, clone size, CDR3 length, V gene, D gene, J gene. D genes are given only for firm matches. Size is omitted from some rows. Given values are once, few, many or a class for expanded clones.

TGTGCCAGCAGCTTAGCGGTGGCCGAGACCCAGTACTTC,CASSLAVAETQYF,few,13,TRBV7-6,-,TRBJ2-5
TGTGCCAGCAGCCAAGGGGTGAACGATCAGCCCCAGCATTTT,CASSQGVNDQPQHF,-,14,TRBV3-1,-,TRBJ1-5
TGTGCCAGCAGCCAATGGGTCGGGGGCACCGGCACCGGGGAGCTGTTTTTT,CASSQWVGGTGTGELFF,many,17,TRBV12-3/TRBV12-4,-,TRBJ2-2
TGTGCCAGCAGGACAGGGGGCTATGGCTACACCTTC,CASRTGGYGYTF,few,12,TRBV25-1,TRBD1,TRBJ1-2
TGTGCCAGCAGCCAAGAGTTAGCGGGTTACAATGAGCAGTTCTTC,CASSQELAGYNEQFF,few,15,TRBV3-1,TRBD2,TRBJ2-1
TGCGCCAGCAGCTCTACTAGCACAGATACGCAGTATTTT,CASSSTSTDTQYF,-,13,TRBV5-1,-,TRBJ2-3
TGTGCCAGCAGCGCCTCGGGTGTCGGGGAGACCCAGTACTTC,CASSASGVGETQYF,-,14,TRBV7-2,-,TRBJ2-5
TGCGCCAGCAGCCATCGACCAGAAAAGGAGACCCAGTACTTC,CASSHRPEKETQYF,many,14,TRBV5-1,-,TRBJ2-5
TGTGCCAGCAGCCCCGAACTGACAGGGGCGGTCACCATATATTTT,CASSPELTGAVTIYF,-,15,TRBV6-6,TRBD1,TRBJ1-3
TGTGCCAGCAGCTTTACAGGGGACACCGGGGAGCTGTTTTTT,CASSFTGDTGELFF,few,14,TRBV6-2/TRBV6-3,TRBD1,TRBJ2-2
TGCGCCAGCAGCTTGGGACAGGCCCAGGAGCAGTTCTTC,CASSLGQAQEQFF,-,13,TRBV5-1,-,TRBJ2-1
TGCAGCGTCCTTTTTGTGTCCTACGAGCAGTACTTC,CSVLFVSYEQYF,-,12,TRBV29-1,-,TRBJ2-7
TGTGCCAGCTCGTCCGGGGCGGGGGGGCGAGATACGCAGTATTTT,CASSSGAGGRDTQYF,-,15,TRBV6-5,TRBD2,TRBJ2-3
TGTGCCAGCAGTTTAGGCAGGCGGGGCTATGGCTACACCTTC,CASSLGRRGYGYTF,few,14,TRBV28,-,TRBJ1-2
TGTGCCAGCAGCTTGGCCTCTGGGTCGGGCACTGAAGCTTTCTTT,CASSLASGSGTEAFF,many,15,TRBV5-5,-,TRBJ1-1
TGTGCCAGCAGCTTAGGAGGGGCCTCAGATACGCAGTATTTT,CASSLGGASDTQYF,-,14,TRBV7-9,-,TRBJ2-3
TGCGCCAGTAACAGGGAAGGCCTTACTAACACTGAAGCTTTCTTT,CASNREGLTNTEAFF,many,15,TRBV5-1,-,TRBJ1-1
TGCGCCAGCAGCCAAGATCCAGGGGGGGTTAAGGAAGCTTTCTTT,CASSQDPGGVKEAFF,-,15,TRBV4-1,TRBD1,TRBJ1-1
TGTGCCAGCAGCCCGGGGCAGGGGGGAATAGAGACCCAGTACTTC,CASSPGQGGIETQYF,-,15,TRBV12-3/TRBV12-4,-,TRBJ2-5
TGTGCCAGCAGTTCGGATCAGGGTCGGAGAAACACCATATATTTT,CASSSDQGRRNTIYF,-,15,TRBV6-5,-,TRBJ1-3
TGTGCCAGCAGCCCCCCATACGGGACTAGCGGGTACGAGCAGTACTTC,CASSPPYGTSGYEQYF,few,16,TRBV7-8,TRBD2,TRBJ2-7
TGTGCCAGCAGCGTAGGCCCCTCGGGAGTTGGAATGAACACTGAAGCTTTCTTT,CASSVGPSGVGMNTEAFF,-,18,TRBV9,-,TRBJ1-1
TGTGCCAGCAGTTTCTTGAGCAGGGGCACAGATACGCAGTATTTT,CASSFLSRGTDTQYF,-,15,TRBV28,-,TRBJ2-3